The sequence of this T cell receptor (beta chain) was determined in a study of T cell repertoires in cytomegalovirus infection. Study at large: Selected CMV epitopes included recently identified HLA-C-restricted ones as well as well-studied HLA-B-restricted ones.

The CDR3 consists of 14 residues. Trimming cost V 5 bases and J 10 bases; bases outside gene matches: 8. The germline V gene has CDR1 SGHVS and CDR2 FQNEAQ. MiXCR, applied by TCRdb to the reads, yields one record per CDR3 protein. This table holds some 270,000 distinct CDR3 sequences, 20% to 25% found once. This clonotype was detected only a few times. Antigen unknown. This chain links TRBV7-8 with TRBJ1-6; 7 bases agree with TRBD1. The source material was cultured PBMCs, sampled from culture after CMV antigen stimulation. This TCR was recovered from a human donor in good health (CMV status not recorded). Some clones in this sample may be carry-over from other donors' samples. The CDR3 sequence is CASSQGGDRSPLHF. The CDR3 bases are TGTGCCAGCAGCCAGGGGGGGGATCGGTCACCCCTCCACTTT.